The clone carrying this TCR beta chain has just a few counts. Its antigen is still unknown. With V trimmed by 4 bases and J by 2 bases, 10 bases remained unmatched. Germline V gene data show CDR1 as MNHEY and CDR2 as SMNVEV (reference sequence). There are 17 residues in the CDR3. cDNA libraries of TCR beta carried unique molecular identifiers. TCRdb recomputed calls from the PCR reads with MiXCR, one row per CDR3 protein. The repertoire has 700,000 to 800,000 distinct CDR3 sequences, 30% of them found once; the top ten carry 0.5% to 0.6%. This sample was taken from a study of post-analysis software for immune sequencing data. Study conclusions and caveats: TRBV segments more frequent in patients than in controls numbered several and included TRBV5-6, TRBV5-1 and TRBV20-1. In multiple sclerosis, normalized Chao1 diversity was significantly below that of controls. Clustering by F measure revealed strong co-clustering among samples prepared together in one batch.

This clonotype was sampled from a girl aged 5-17 years with multiple sclerosis. The chain has TRBV27 and TRBJ1-5; TRBD1 aligns across 8 bases. Sequencing was performed on blood. CDR3 DNA: TGTGCCAGCAGTTCCCCGGGGACAGGAGGACGCAATCAGCCCCAGCATTTT. This codes for CASSSPGTGGRNQPQHF.